This TCR beta chain is from a study of OX40 agonist ivuxolimab in advanced cancers. For this clone: Its antigen is unidentified.

The CDR3 is made up of 17 amino acids. Germline V gene data show CDR1 as LNHNV and CDR2 as YYDKDF (reference sequence). V was pared by 0 bases and J by 1 base, with 13 bases between. Assay used: immunoSEQ multiplex PCR; TCRdb lists only in-frame clones, some missing. The sample records roughly 92,000 clones, under 90% being singletons. Regarding the study as a whole: At doses 0.1 to 3.0 mg/kg, CD4+ and CD8+ clones expanded. Among the lowest levels of clonal expansion were found in partial responders at 0.1-3.0 mg/kg.

The material sequenced was CD4+ or CD8+ T cells sorted from blood, taken in a trial of the OX40 agonist ivuxolimab. The chain recombines TRBV15 with TRBJ2-1; no clear D gene. The origin of this receptor is an adult with an advanced solid tumor such as melanoma, head and neck, liver or kidney cancer. CDR3 bases: TGTGCCACCAGCAGAGATCTTTCGTGGACGTCCTACAATGAGCAGTTCTTC. Its translation: CATSRDLSWTSYNEQFF.